This TCR beta chain was recorded in a study of blood T cells in healthy people across ages. General study findings and limits: A roughly linear fall in TCR beta diversity per million T cells was seen with increasing age.

CDR1 MNHEY and CDR2 SVGEGT come from the germline V gene. The CDR3 extends over 14 amino acids. Peripheral blood samples of around 9.5 milliliters were drawn from each donor. Regarding this clonotype: Its antigen is not known. At one end the junction does not follow the germline gene, possibly because of a read error.

PCR was performed a second time for roughly 6 to 12 cycles using a sample-barcoded 5' primer and a J-beta primer mix. TCRdb itself ran the 5' RACE reads through MiXCR, one entry per CDR3 protein. The data contain about 2 million distinct CDR3 sequences, 49% of them singletons. V usage is TRBV6-2 or TRBV6-3 and J usage is TRBJ2-7; TRBD1 aligns across 9 bases. The sequence came from a woman aged 40 to 49 in good health. The specimen sequenced was blood. CDR3 loop: CASIAGTGRRERYF. The DNA of the CDR3 is TGTGCCAGCATTGCCGGGACAGGGCGTCGGGAGCGGTACTTC.